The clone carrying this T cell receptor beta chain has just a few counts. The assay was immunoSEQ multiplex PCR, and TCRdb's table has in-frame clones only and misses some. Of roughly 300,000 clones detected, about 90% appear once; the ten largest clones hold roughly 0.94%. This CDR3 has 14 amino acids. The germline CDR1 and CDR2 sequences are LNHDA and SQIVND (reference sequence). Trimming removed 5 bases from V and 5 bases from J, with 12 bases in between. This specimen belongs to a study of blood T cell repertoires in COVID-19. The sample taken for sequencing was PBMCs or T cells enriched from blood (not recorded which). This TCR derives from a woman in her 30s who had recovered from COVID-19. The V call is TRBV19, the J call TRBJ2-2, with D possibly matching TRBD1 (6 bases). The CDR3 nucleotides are TGTGCCAGTAGTCTGGGACATTCTACCGGGGAGCTGTTTTTT. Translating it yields CASSLGHSTGELFF.